The 14 T cell receptor beta chains listed next were all sequenced from one sample in a study of blood T cell repertoires in COVID-19 (dated by TCRdb to 2018 to 2021). Library preparation used the immunoSEQ multiplex PCR assay. Sourced from immuneACCESS, this table was stored by TCRdb with only in-frame sequences that have V and J called. A share of the clones is absent; for the studies checked, an unresolved V gene accounts for under half, and the remainder has no known explanation. For this sample the table gives some 300,000 clones, of which over 85% were detected only once. Less than 3% of the sample rests with the top ten. Source material: PBMCs or T cells enriched from blood (not recorded which). These TCRs come from a woman aged 45-60 years who had been exposed to COVID-19.

This chain links TRBV29-1 with TRBJ1-2, with D maybe TRBD1 (5 bases). CDR3 length: 11 residues. Germline CDR1 is SQVTM and CDR2 is ANQGSEA. V lost 4 bases and J lost 6, with 9 bases in between. Here the CDR3 reads CSVAGIDGYTF. The DNA for the CDR3 is TGCAGCGTTGCAGGGATCGATGGCTACACCTTC.

In DNA form, the CDR3 reads TGTGCCAGCAGCTTATTAGCGGGGGCGCCAAATGAGCAGTTCTTC. Residues: CASSLLAGAPNEQFF. This chain links TRBV7-8 with TRBJ2-1, with 9 bases matching TRBD2. The CDR3 runs 15 residues. The germline CDR1 and CDR2 sequences are SGHVS and FQNEAQ. V was clipped by 2 bases and J by 7 bases; unmatched bases: 6.

The CDR3: CASSKQGGRNTGELFF. The CDR3 region has the DNA TGTGCCAGCAGTAAACAGGGGGGGAGGAACACCGGGGAGCTGTTTTTT. The chain carries TRBV2 and TRBJ2-2, with D perhaps TRBD1 (8 bases). The germline V gene encodes CDR1 SNHLY and CDR2 FYNNEI. The CDR3 is 16 amino acids. Trimming stripped 5 bases from V and 1 base from J, with 14 bases between.

This chain uses TRBV7-6 with TRBJ2-5; tentative D call: TRBD1 (6 bases). Germline-derived CDR1 and CDR2 are SGHVS and FNYEAQ. CDR3 size: 15 residues. Trimming removed 1 base at V and 5 bases at J, with 14 bases between. The CDR3, as DNA: TGTGCCAGCAGCTTAGACTATACAGGGCGGGAGACCCAGTACTTC. It is translated as CASSLDYTGRETQYF.

The table lists this clone with a few counts. J is TRBJ1-5 and V is TRBV5-6; TRBD1 agrees at 9 bases. Trimming at V came to 4 bases and at J to 0 bases, leaving 5 bases not matched to a gene. Germline V gives CDR1 SGHDT, CDR2 YYEEEE. The length of the CDR3 is 16 residues. CDR3 nucleotide sequence: TGTGCCAGCAGCCTGGGACAGGGAACTAGCAATCAGCCCCAGCATTTT. This gives the protein CASSLGQGTSNQPQHF.

This chain joins TRBV30 and TRBJ1-2; TRBD1 matches 9 bases. The CDR3 consists of 15 residues. Unmatched junction bases numbered 8, after V lost 3 bases and J lost 3 bases. Germline V gene lookup returns CDR1 GTSNPN and CDR2 SVGIG (reference sequence). The CDR3 DNA reads as TGTGCCTGGAGAGAGACAGGGGGAAAGGACTATGGCTACACCTTC. Translated: CAWRETGGKDYGYTF.

The chain employs TRBV7-2 and TRBJ2-1; 9 nucleotides agree with TRBD1. The CDR3 is made up of 15 amino acids. Germline lookup yields CDR1 SGHTA and CDR2 FQGNSA. The J segment lost 8 bases and the V segment lost 4 bases, leaving 9 bases of the junction unmatched. CDR3 in DNA: TGTGCCAGCAGCTCCGCCCCGGGACAGGGCCATGAGCAGTTCTTC. It codes for CASSSAPGQGHEQFF.

This chain connects TRBV7-8 to TRBJ2-3, with 10 bases matching TRBD2. Germline V gene lookup returns CDR1 SGHVS and CDR2 FQNEAQ. After removal of 4 bases from V and 1 base from J, the junction contained 2 bases not matched to a gene. This CDR3 is built from 15 residues. The CDR3, as DNA: TGTGCCAGCAGCTCCAGCGGGGGGGGCACAGATACGCAGTATTTT. This gives the protein CASSSSGGGTDTQYF.

The chain couples TRBV2 to TRBJ1-1, with D unclear. CDR1 SNHLY and CDR2 FYNNEI come from the germline V gene. CDR3 length equals 11 residues. The V gene lost 3 bases and the J gene lost 12 bases, with 11 bases spanning the gap. CDR3: CASSDPPVTFF. Written as DNA, the CDR3 is TGTGCCAGCAGTGACCCCCCTGTAACTTTCTTT.

The chain carries TRBV6-1 and TRBJ1-5, with no clear D. Trimming stripped 1 base from V and 7 bases from J, with 11 bases between. This CDR3 is built from 14 residues. The V gene's germline CDR1 is MNHNS and CDR2 SASEGT. The CDR3 region is CASSEVGVRQPQHF. Here the CDR3 DNA reads TGTGCCAGCAGTGAAGTCGGGGTTCGGCAGCCCCAGCATTTT.

The rearrangement links TRBV18 to TRBJ1-5; TRBD1 agrees at 10 bases. The junction had 7 bases not matched to a gene; V was cut back by 3 bases and J by 2 bases. There are 17 residues in the CDR3. Germline V gene lookup returns CDR1 KGHSH and CDR2 LQKENI. CDR3 DNA sequence: TGTGCCAGCTCACCCAGCGCCGGGACAGGGGGCAATCAGCCCCAGCATTTT. Translation: CASSPSAGTGGNQPQHF.

The rearrangement links TRBV10-2 to TRBJ2-7; TRBD1 agrees at 7 bases. Unmatched junction bases numbered 9, after V lost 1 base and J lost 3 bases. The CDR3 spans 16 residues. Germline loops: CDR1 WSHSY, CDR2 SAAADI. Here the CDR3 reads CASSEFKGDRYYEQYF. CDR3 bases: TGCGCCAGCAGTGAGTTCAAAGGGGACAGATACTACGAGCAGTACTTC.

This chain links TRBV7-2 with TRBJ2-5; D possibly corresponds to TRBD2 (7 bases). With 5 bases removed from V and 1 base from J, the gap between germline ends came to 11 bases. CDR1 is SGHTA, CDR2 FQGNSA, per germline. CDR3 size: 14 residues. As DNA, the CDR3 is TGTGCCAGCAGCAAGGGGGGGATCCAAGAGACCCAGTACTTC. Residues: CASSKGGIQETQYF.

V is TRBV27 and J is TRBJ1-2; 10 positions agree with TRBD1. The CDR3 extends over 15 amino acids. CDR1 MNHEY and CDR2 SMNVEV come from the germline V gene (reference sequence). V shed 5 bases, J shed 7 bases, and the junction held 10 bases outside the gene matches. CDR3 loop: CASSLDRGSLGGYTF. The CDR3 nucleotides are TGTGCCAGCAGTCTGGACAGGGGGTCCTTGGGTGGCTACACCTTC.